The 25 T cell receptor beta chains reported below all come from one sample, sequenced in a study of cytomegalovirus exposure and HLA in healthy donors. The study ran its PCR with 60 Vbeta and 13 Jbeta primers. Sequencing used immunoSEQ multiplex PCR; TCRdb keeps in-frame clones, though not all of them. The sample contains 180,000 or so clones, roughly 79% of which appear only once. Sequencing was carried out using PBMCs. Receptor source: a woman between 25 and 40 years old in good health and CMV-seropositive.

V and J are TRBV5-1 and TRBJ2-5, with 10 bases fitting TRBD2. The V gene's germline CDR1 is SGHRS and CDR2 YFSETQ. The CDR3 length is 16 residues. V trimming: 0 bases; J trimming: 5 bases; junction bases outside the gene matches: 7. As DNA, the CDR3 is TGCGCCAGCAGCTTGGAAGTAGCGGGGGGAATCGAGACCCAGTACTTC. Translation gives CASSLEVAGGIETQYF.

V and J are TRBV4-3 and TRBJ2-5; D is perhaps TRBD2 (6 bases). The CDR3 spans 15 residues. Trimming took off 3 bases at V and 4 bases at J, with 15 bases between the two ends. Germline V lookup: CDR1 LGHNA, CDR2 YSLEER. The CDR3 DNA reads TGCGCCAGCAGCCAGAATGGACTATCGGCAGAGACCCAGTACTTC. Its protein product is CASSQNGLSAETQYF.

The chain uses TRBV7-9 and TRBJ1-3; possibly TRBD1 for D (5 bases). The V end was cut by 5 bases, the J end by 2 bases, with 10 bases between. Germline V gene data show CDR1 as SEHNR and CDR2 as FQNEAQ (reference sequence). This CDR3 is 14 amino acids long. The DNA for the CDR3 is TGTGCCAGCAGCCGGATAGGGGCTGGAAACACCATATATTTT. Translation: CASSRIGAGNTIYF.

The J gene is TRBJ2-4, the V gene TRBV7-9, with TRBD1 matching 8 bases. J lost 1 base, V lost 5 bases, and 7 bases had no gene match. CDR1 and CDR2 (germline): SEHNR, FQNEAQ (reference sequence). This CDR3 has 16 amino acids. In nucleotides, the CDR3 is TGTGCCAGCAGCCCGAGGACAGGGAAGGCCAAAAACATTCAGTACTTC. Translation gives CASSPRTGKAKNIQYF.

The chain joins TRBV4-3 to TRBJ1-1; no definite D call. Germline values: CDR1 LGHNA, CDR2 YSLEER. The CDR3 is 14 amino acids. Trimming pared 1 base from V and 7 bases from J, leaving 13 bases between. In DNA, the CDR3 is TGCGCCAGCAGCCAAGGCTCCCCCAGAGGTGAAGCTTTCTTT. It codes for CASSQGSPRGEAFF.

The chain joins TRBV7-9 to TRBJ2-2; perhaps TRBD1 as D (5 bases). Germline V CDR1 and CDR2: SEHNR, FQNEAQ (reference sequence). This CDR3 comprises 15 residues. The germline V and J ends were trimmed by 1 base and 6 bases, with 12 bases remaining between them. In nucleotides, the CDR3 is TGTGCCAGCAGCTTAGAAGGGGCAGGGCCCGGGGAGCTGTTTTTT. Its protein product is CASSLEGAGPGELFF.

The V and J genes are TRBV6-5 and TRBJ2-3, with 7 nucleotides matching TRBD1. This CDR3 comprises 14 residues. Trimming removed 6 bases from V and 2 bases from J; junction bases left unmatched: 5. Germline CDR1 and CDR2: MNHEY and SVGAGI. This CDR3 is CASSDRVVTDTQYF. In nucleotides, the CDR3 is TGTGCCAGCAGCGACAGGGTGGTCACAGATACGCAGTATTTT.

J is TRBJ1-1 and V is TRBV18, with 7 bases that match TRBD1. This CDR3 spans 14 amino acids. Trimming at V came to 3 bases and at J to 5 bases, leaving 6 bases not matched to a gene. Per germline, CDR1 KGHSH and CDR2 LQKENI. The CDR3 reads CASSPSTGETEAFF. CDR3 in DNA: TGTGCCAGCTCACCGTCCACAGGGGAAACTGAAGCTTTCTTT.

This clone was seen a handful of times. The chain combines TRBV9 with TRBJ2-1; 8 bases agree with TRBD2. Germline assignment: CDR1 SGDLS and CDR2 YYNGEE. V trimming: 0 bases; J trimming: 5 bases; junction bases outside the gene matches: 7. The CDR3 is made up of 16 amino acids. The CDR3 DNA reads TGTGCCAGCAGCGTAGACCAGCGGGAGTACGACAATGAGCAGTTCTTC. This translates into CASSVDQREYDNEQFF.

This chain uses TRBV9 with TRBJ2-7; TRBD2 matches 8 bases. The CDR3 is 16 amino acids. Germline V lookup: CDR1 SGDLS, CDR2 YYNGEE. Losses at the gene ends were 0 bases for V and 4 bases for J; bases not matched to a gene: 9. The CDR3 region is CASSVDIRASGYEQYF. The CDR3 region has the DNA TGTGCCAGCAGCGTAGACATAAGGGCTAGCGGGTACGAGCAGTACTTC. The whole variable domain, filled in from reference TRBV9 and TRBJ2-7, reads DSGVTQTPKHLITATGQRVTLRCSPRSGDLSVYWYQQSLDQGLQFLIQYYNGEERAKGNILERFSAQQFPDLHSELNLSSLELGDSALYFCASSVDIRASGYEQYFGPGTRLTVT.

The chain combines TRBV27 with TRBJ2-7; 10 bases agree with TRBD1. After removal of 6 bases from V and 7 bases from J, the junction contained 12 bases not matched to a gene. The CDR3 is 15 amino acids. The germline V gene encodes CDR1 MNHEY and CDR2 SMNVEV (reference sequence). CDR3 residues: CASSPGQGISGEQYF. In DNA, the CDR3 is TGTGCCAGCAGCCCGGGACAGGGGATCTCGGGAGAGCAGTACTTC.

The chain has TRBV30 and TRBJ1-1; 8 nucleotides align to TRBD1. Germline V gene sequence: CDR1 GTSNPN, CDR2 SVGIG (reference sequence). J gave up 1 base and V 5 bases, and 9 bases lay outside the gene matches. The CDR3 consists of 15 residues. The CDR3 DNA sequence: TGTGCCTGGTCCCCGCCGGACAGGGCGAACACTGAAGCTTTCTTT. It yields the protein CAWSPPDRANTEAFF. The full variable domain, rest sourced from reference TRBV30 and TRBJ1-1, is SQTIHQWPATLVQPVGSPLSLECTVEGTSNPNLYWYRQAAGRGLQLLFYSVGIGQISSEVPQNLSASRPQDRQFILSSKKLLLSDSGFYLCAWSPPDRANTEAFFGQGTRLTVV.

The rearrangement uses TRBV13 and TRBJ2-3; 11 nucleotides agree with TRBD2. Germline V lookup: CDR1 PRHDT, CDR2 FYEKMQ (reference sequence). The CDR3 is 17 amino acids. The trim removed 7 bases at V and 0 bases at J, leaving 9 bases unmatched. The CDR3 is CASTRIAGGPSTDTQYF. Here the CDR3 DNA reads TGTGCCAGCACCAGGATAGCGGGGGGGCCTAGCACAGATACGCAGTATTTT.

The chain carries TRBV9 and TRBJ1-2, with TRBD1 as a possible D gene (6 bases). Per the germline V gene, CDR1 is SGDLS and CDR2 is YYNGEE. CDR3 length: 15 amino acids. Trimming took 3 bases from V and 4 from J, leaving 16 bases between them. The DNA of the CDR3 is TGTGCCAGCAGCGACGGGGGGGGCATCAGCTATGGCTACACCTTC. Translated: CASSDGGGISYGYTF.

The rearrangement uses TRBV4-1 and TRBJ1-2, with D unresolved. Trimming left V 3 bases short and J 5 bases short, with 13 bases between. This CDR3 contains 14 residues. Germline CDR1 and CDR2: MGHRA and YSYEKL. CDR3 coding DNA: TGCGCCAGCAGCCAGTTCGCGTCTATATATGGCTACACCTTC. This gives the protein CASSQFASIYGYTF.

This clone has a handful of counts. The chain couples TRBV28 to TRBJ1-2; D gene ambiguous. Germline values: CDR1 MDHEN, CDR2 SYDVKM. Trimming removed 4 bases from V and 2 bases from J, with 8 bases in between. This CDR3 comprises 13 residues. CDR3 nucleotides: TGTGCCAGCAGTTCGGGGTCCAACTATGGCTACACCTTC. Its translation is CASSSGSNYGYTF.

V is TRBV2 and J is TRBJ2-4, with a possible D match to TRBD1 (6 bases). This CDR3 is built from 16 residues. Germline loops: CDR1 SNHLY, CDR2 FYNNEI. Deletions cut 4 bases from V and 9 bases from J, with 22 bases between. CDR3 loop: CASSVWMTGTGGIQYF. DNA of the CDR3: TGTGCCAGCAGTGTATGGATGACAGGTACTGGAGGCATTCAGTACTTC.

Only a few counts were recorded for this clone. This chain connects TRBV6-5 to TRBJ1-2, with 9 bases aligning to TRBD1. V gave up 10 bases and J gave up 6 bases; unmatched junction bases: 15. The CDR3 loop spans 15 amino acids. Germline V lookup: CDR1 MNHEY, CDR2 SVGAGI. The CDR3: CATRTGEGFGDGYTF. Written as DNA, the CDR3 is TGTGCCACCAGGACAGGGGAGGGATTTGGGGATGGCTACACCTTC.

The chain uses TRBV2 and TRBJ1-1, with TRBD1 identical over 8 bases. After removal of 4 bases from V and 0 bases from J, the junction contained 4 bases not matched to a gene. CDR3 length equals 15 residues. Germline V gene lookup returns CDR1 SNHLY and CDR2 FYNNEI. The CDR3 DNA reads TGTGCCAGCAGTGGAGGGACAGGAATGAACACTGAAGCTTTCTTT. Translated, it gives CASSGGTGMNTEAFF.

The chain combines TRBV4-1 with TRBJ1-1, with no clear D. CDR1 and CDR2 (germline): MGHRA, YSYEKL. The CDR3 loop spans 14 amino acids. Trimming left V 8 bases short and J 5 bases short, with 18 bases between. The CDR3: CASRSTGGSTEAFF. The CDR3 DNA is TGCGCCAGCCGCTCCACGGGAGGTTCAACTGAAGCTTTCTTT.

The chain joins TRBV4-3 to TRBJ1-1, with TRBD1 matching 8 bases. The germline V gene encodes CDR1 LGHNA and CDR2 YSLEER. With V trimmed by 0 bases and J by 5 bases, 2 bases remained unmatched. The CDR3 contains 14 residues. The CDR3 DNA is TGCGCCAGCAGCCAAGATACAGGGGGGACTGAAGCTTTCTTT. Translating gives CASSQDTGGTEAFF.

The sample holds one count of this clone. The CDR3 DNA is TGTGCCAGCAGTGCTCCGGACAGGGGGCTGTATACGCAGTATTTT. Its protein is CASSAPDRGLYTQYF. This chain links TRBV28 with TRBJ2-3; 11 nucleotides line up with TRBD1. Germline lookup yields CDR1 MDHEN and CDR2 SYDVKM. CDR3 length: 15 amino acids. V gave up 5 bases and J gave up 7 bases; unmatched junction bases: 8. Looking up the rest from reference TRBV28 and TRBJ2-3 gives the full variable domain: DVKVTQSSRYLVKRTGEKVFLECVQDMDHENMFWYRQDPGLGLRLIYFSYDVKMKEKGDIPEGYSVSREKKERFSLILESASTNQTSMYLCASSAPDRGLYTQYFGPGTRLTVL.

The CDR3 bases are TGCGCCAGCAGTGAGTCATTAGCCCAAGAGACCCAGTACTTC. It codes for CASSESLAQETQYF. The chain joins TRBV10-2 to TRBJ2-5; D is undetermined. With 0 bases removed from V and 1 base from J, the gap between germline ends came to 6 bases. CDR1 and CDR2 from the germline V gene are WSHSY and SAAADI. The CDR3 consists of 14 residues.

This clone came up a few times. This chain connects TRBV4-3 to TRBJ2-1; 7 nucleotides line up with TRBD2. The V and J ends lost 1 base and 0 bases, in that order; junction bases with no gene match: 6. This CDR3 is built from 17 residues. Germline V gene data show CDR1 as LGHNA and CDR2 as YSLEER. The chain's CDR3 is CASSQGTRGDSYNEQFF. The CDR3 DNA reads as TGCGCCAGCAGCCAAGGGACTAGAGGTGACTCCTACAATGAGCAGTTCTTC.

This chain links TRBV9 with TRBJ1-6; a possible D gene is TRBD1 (5 bases). Per the germline V gene, CDR1 is SGDLS and CDR2 is YYNGEE. This CDR3 is 15 amino acids long. V was clipped by 3 bases and J by 6 bases, with 13 bases between them. The CDR3 loop is CASSGGGGGNSPLHF. Here the CDR3 DNA reads TGTGCCAGCAGCGGCGGGGGGGGAGGTAATTCACCCCTCCACTTT.